One sample yielded the 27 T cell receptor beta chains listed below, sequenced in a study of T cell changes during pregnancy in multiple sclerosis. The table came from immunoSEQ multiplex PCR; TCRdb's copy has only in-frame clones and leaves some out. The table shows about 40,000 clones, with 70% to 90% occurring only once. The material was CD4+ T cells from peripheral blood mononuclear cells, obtained before pregnancy. All receptors derive from a female donor with multiple sclerosis, enrolled in a pregnancy study.

This clone was detected only once. V is TRBV4-1 and J is TRBJ1-1; 8 bases fit TRBD1. J was trimmed by 4 bases and V by 4 bases; bases with no gene match: 5. This CDR3 is 14 amino acids long. Germline V lookup: CDR1 MGHRA, CDR2 YSYEKL. Here the CDR3 DNA reads TGCGCCAGCAGCCCCGGACAGGGTCTCACTGAAGCTTTCTTT. Its protein product is CASSPGQGLTEAFF.

Remarks on this clone: At one end the junction does not follow the germline gene, possibly because of a read error. This chain connects TRBV5-4 to TRBJ1-1; TRBD1 is a possible D gene (6 bases). Germline lookup yields CDR1 SGHNT and CDR2 YYREEE (reference sequence). The CDR3 is 15 amino acids. The CDR3 region is CASRLEQGRNTEAFF. The CDR3 bases are TGTGCCAGCAGGTTGGAGCAGGGGCGGAACACTGAAGCTTTCTTT. The full variable domain, completed using reference TRBV5-4 and TRBJ1-1, is ETGVTQSPTHLIKTRGQQVTLRCSSQSGHNTVSWYQQALGQGPQFIFQYYREEENGRGNFPPRFSGLQFPNYSSELNVNALELDDSALYLCASRLEQGRNTEAFFGQGTRLTVV.

This chain joins TRBV7-6 and TRBJ2-1; 10 bases are shared with TRBD2. The length of the CDR3 is 16 residues. Germline CDR1 SGHVS, CDR2 FNYEAQ. The V gene end was trimmed by 0 bases and the J gene end by 7 bases; junction bases not matched to a gene: 6. CDR3 sequence (DNA): TGTGCCAGCAGCTTAGCCCGTAGCGGGGGGACTAATGAGCAGTTCTTC. Protein: CASSLARSGGTNEQFF. Filled out from reference TRBV7-6 and TRBJ2-1, the complete variable domain reads GAGVSQSPRYKVTKRGQDVALRCDPISGHVSLYWYRQALGQGPEFLTYFNYEAQQDKSGLPNDRFSAERPEGSISTLTIQRTEQRDSAMYRCASSLARSGGTNEQFFGPGTRLTVL.

The table lists this clone with a few counts. The chain links TRBV29-1 to TRBJ1-1; TRBD1 is a possible D gene (6 bases). V was trimmed by 6 bases and J by 3 bases, leaving 11 bases between them. The CDR3 runs to 12 residues. Germline V lookup: CDR1 SQVTM, CDR2 ANQGSEA. Here the CDR3 DNA reads TGCAGCGTACCTTACAGGGACACTGAAGCTTTCTTT. Translated, it gives CSVPYRDTEAFF.

V gene TRBV28 combines with J gene TRBJ2-2; D is perhaps TRBD2 (7 bases). Trimming took off 5 bases at V and 4 bases at J, with 20 bases between the two ends. The CDR3 covers 17 residues. Germline CDR1 and CDR2: MDHEN and SYDVKM. DNA of the CDR3: TGTGCCAGCAGTCCTGATATGGGGGGGCCGGGCACCGGGGAGCTGTTTTTT. Translated: CASSPDMGGPGTGELFF.

The gene calls are TRBV29-1 and TRBJ1-2; TRBD1 aligns across 7 bases. Germline values: CDR1 SQVTM, CDR2 ANQGSEA. V lost 6 bases and J lost 4; bases outside the gene matches: 5. CDR3 length: 12 amino acids. The CDR3 loop is CSVYRGSYGYTF. CDR3 sequence (DNA): TGCAGCGTCTACAGGGGTTCCTATGGCTACACCTTC.

The rearrangement uses TRBV6-6 and TRBJ1-3, with D unclear. CDR1 is MNHNY, CDR2 SVGAGI, per germline (reference sequence). V lost 7 bases and J lost 2, with 12 bases in between. The CDR3 extends over 14 amino acids. Here the CDR3 reads CASNAGSAGNTIYF. The CDR3 bases are TGTGCCAGCAATGCGGGGTCAGCTGGAAACACCATATATTTT.

The chain uses TRBV9 and TRBJ1-6, with D perhaps matching TRBD1 (5 bases). CDR1 is SGDLS, CDR2 YYNGEE, per germline. The CDR3 has 15 residues. V was clipped by 0 bases and J by 8 bases, with 12 bases between them. CDR3 loop: CASSVGGGIDSPLHF. CDR3 DNA sequence: TGTGCCAGCAGCGTAGGCGGGGGAATTGATTCACCCCTCCACTTT.

The rearrangement links TRBV9 to TRBJ1-2; possible D gene TRBD1, 5 bases. Trimming took off 2 bases at V and 0 bases at J, with 11 bases between the two ends. Germline V gives CDR1 SGDLS, CDR2 YYNGEE. The CDR3 totals 15 residues. For the CDR3, the DNA is TGTGCCAGCAGCGTTTTAGGGGAAGCTAACTATGGCTACACCTTC. This codes for CASSVLGEANYGYTF.

The V gene is TRBV19, the J gene TRBJ1-2, with 9 bases fitting TRBD1. With V trimmed by 1 base and J by 6 bases, 0 bases remained unmatched. CDR3 length: 13 amino acids. CDR1 and CDR2 (germline): LNHDA, SQIVND (reference sequence). The CDR3 DNA reads as TGTGCCAGTAGTATAGGACAGGGGGATGGCTACACCTTC. Residues: CASSIGQGDGYTF.

The V gene is TRBV5-1, the J gene TRBJ2-7, with 9 positions matching TRBD1. The CDR3 runs 15 residues. Germline V gene data show CDR1 as SGHRS and CDR2 as YFSETQ. V shed 0 bases, J shed 6 bases, and the junction held 7 bases outside the gene matches. The CDR3 loop is CASSLEGQGLSEQYF. CDR3 sequence (DNA): TGCGCCAGCAGCTTGGAGGGACAGGGTTTAAGCGAGCAGTACTTC.

This chain uses TRBV5-4 with TRBJ1-1, with D possibly matching TRBD1 (5 bases). Germline values: CDR1 SGHNT, CDR2 YYREEE (reference sequence). Trimming shortened V by 4 bases and J by 4 bases, and 17 bases separated the two germline ends. The CDR3 loop spans 15 amino acids. The CDR3 loop is CASSNPQGWTTEAFF. CDR3 in DNA: TGTGCCAGCAGCAACCCCCAGGGATGGACCACTGAAGCTTTCTTT.

A single count supports this clone. The J gene is TRBJ2-3, the V gene TRBV11-3, with 9 bases identical to TRBD2. Germline CDR1 is SGHNT and CDR2 is YENEEA. The ends lost 5 bases at V and 5 bases at J; junction bases unmatched: 8. The CDR3 length is 15 residues. The DNA for the CDR3 is TGTGCCAGCAGCCGCGGGGGGGCGGCGGGAGATACGCAGTATTTT. Its protein product is CASSRGGAAGDTQYF.

The chain recombines TRBV5-4 with TRBJ1-1, with 11 positions matching TRBD1. CDR1 and CDR2 from the germline V gene are SGHNT and YYREEE (reference sequence). The CDR3 has 14 amino acids. V lost 4 bases to trimming and J lost 3 bases; unmatched junction nucleotides: 2. CDR3 protein: CASSAGQGDTEAFF. CDR3 sequence (DNA): TGTGCCAGCAGCGCGGGACAGGGGGACACTGAAGCTTTCTTT.

This chain uses TRBV6-1 with TRBJ1-2; D not certain. V gave up 1 base and J gave up 3 bases, with 9 bases separating them. Germline V CDR1 and CDR2: MNHNS, SASEGT. This CDR3 has 14 residues. CDR3: CASSEGGSYYGYTF. The CDR3 DNA reads as TGTGCCAGCAGTGAAGGAGGGAGCTACTATGGCTACACCTTC.

The V and J genes are TRBV19 and TRBJ2-1; 10 bases map to TRBD1. This CDR3 region has 17 residues. The germline CDR1 and CDR2 sequences are LNHDA and SQIVND (reference sequence). The ends lost 1 base at V and 3 bases at J; junction bases unmatched: 6. The DNA for the CDR3 is TGTGCCAGTAGTATAGGATCCGGGACAGGGGTCTACAATGAGCAGTTCTTC. This translates into CASSIGSGTGVYNEQFF. The full variable domain, its missing parts supplied by reference TRBV19 and TRBJ2-1, is DGGITQSPKYLFRKEGQNVTLSCEQNLNHDAMYWYRQDPGQGLRLIYYSQIVNDFQKGDIAEGYSVSREKKESFPLTVTSAQKNPTAFYLCASSIGSGTGVYNEQFFGPGTRLTVL.

The chain carries TRBV13 and TRBJ2-1; TRBD2 matches at 9 bases. CDR1 and CDR2 (germline): PRHDT, FYEKMQ (reference sequence). Trimming at V came to 2 bases and at J to 0 bases, leaving 11 bases not matched to a gene. This CDR3 region has 19 residues. The CDR3 spells CASSLCGMSSGTSYNEQFF. CDR3 nucleotides: TGTGCCAGCAGCTTATGTGGTATGTCTAGCGGGACCTCCTACAATGAGCAGTTCTTC.

This chain connects TRBV9 to TRBJ2-7; D is unclear. The CDR3 totals 13 residues. Germline CDR1 and CDR2: SGDLS and YYNGEE. V lost 0 bases and J lost 3, with 7 bases in between. CDR3 DNA sequence: TGTGCCAGCAGCGTAGGCCTATACTACGAGCAGTACTTC. Amino acids: CASSVGLYYEQYF.

J is TRBJ2-4 and V is TRBV6-4; tentative D call: TRBD2 (6 bases). This CDR3 is built from 13 residues. Trimming removed 2 bases from V and 9 bases from J, with 11 bases in between. Germline CDR1 reads MRHNA; CDR2 reads SNTAGT. The CDR3, as DNA: TGTGCCAGCAGTGACGAGGAGGGAGGCATTCAGTACTTC. It encodes CASSDEEGGIQYF.

The rearrangement links TRBV18 to TRBJ1-1, with D maybe TRBD1 (6 bases). From germline, CDR1 is KGHSH and CDR2 LQKENI. The CDR3 loop spans 15 amino acids. V was cut by 6 bases and J by 6 bases, with 20 bases left in between. CDR3 region: CASSPRNTDSSEAFF. Here the CDR3 DNA reads TGTGCCAGCTCGCCGCGAAACACGGACAGCTCTGAAGCTTTCTTT.

The rearrangement links TRBV14 to TRBJ2-2; D ambiguous. This CDR3 is built from 13 residues. V lost 4 bases, J lost 3 bases, and 6 bases lay in between. The germline V gene encodes CDR1 SGHDN and CDR2 FVKESK. In DNA form, the CDR3 reads TGTGCCAGCAGCCGTTTAGACACCGGGGAGCTGTTTTTT. Amino acid sequence: CASSRLDTGELFF.

This sequence joins TRBV6-5 and TRBJ1-2; 7 nucleotides match TRBD1. V gave up 2 bases and J gave up 1 base; unmatched junction bases: 7. The CDR3 runs 16 residues. CDR1 is MNHEY, CDR2 SVGAGI, per germline. In DNA, the CDR3 is TGTGCCAGCAGTTACCTCCGGGACAGAGTTAACTATGGCTACACCTTC. Translated: CASSYLRDRVNYGYTF.

The chain carries TRBV19 and TRBJ1-6; no clear D gene. The CDR3 is 14 amino acids. Germline-derived CDR1 and CDR2 are LNHDA and SQIVND (reference sequence). The V gene lost 6 bases and the J gene lost 3 bases, with 9 bases spanning the gap. CDR3 DNA sequence: TGTGCCAGTAGATCAACAGTCTATAATTCACCCCTCCACTTT. Protein sequence: CASRSTVYNSPLHF.

This chain joins TRBV28 and TRBJ1-5; D might be TRBD1 (6 bases). Germline CDR1 reads MDHEN; CDR2 reads SYDVKM. This CDR3 spans 19 amino acids. V lost 6 bases, J lost 0 bases, and 24 bases lay in between. The DNA for the CDR3 is TGTGCCAGCAGCCCACAAGTATACAGGGTAGGGTATAGCAATCAGCCCCAGCATTTT. It translates to CASSPQVYRVGYSNQPQHF.

The sample holds one count of this clone. The J gene is TRBJ2-5, the V gene TRBV29-1; TRBD2 might be the D (6 bases). Germline loops: CDR1 SQVTM, CDR2 ANQGSEA. Trimming took 6 bases from V and 5 from J, leaving 16 bases between them. This CDR3 comprises 13 residues. CDR3 sequence (DNA): TGCAGCGTCCTGGCACTAGCAGGGGAGACCCAGTACTTC. Protein sequence: CSVLALAGETQYF.

J is TRBJ1-5 and V is TRBV5-4; D is unclear. The V gene's germline CDR1 is SGHNT and CDR2 YYREEE (reference sequence). V lost 4 bases, J lost 4 bases, and 9 bases lay in between. The CDR3 runs to 13 residues. The CDR3 coding sequence is TGTGCCAGCAGCGTCGAGGGAAATCAGCCCCAGCATTTT. This encodes CASSVEGNQPQHF.

The chain links TRBV6-1 to TRBJ1-1; D call uncertain. This CDR3 has 14 residues. CDR1 is MNHNS and CDR2 is SASEGT in the germline V gene. The V gene lost 4 bases and the J gene lost 5 bases, with 14 bases spanning the gap. CDR3 residues: CASSVNSGLTEAFF. The CDR3 coding sequence is TGTGCCAGCAGTGTGAACAGTGGGCTAACTGAAGCTTTCTTT.